These 8 T cell receptor beta chains were sequenced from one sample in a study of metastatic and nonmetastatic thyroid tumors. TCRdb used MiXCR to call clones anew from the PCR reads. The data show about 30,000 clones, about 15% seen once. Thyroid surgery was preceded by no treatment in any patient. Source material: blood. All receptors come from a female donor with papillary thyroid cancer or a benign thyroid nodule (not recorded which). Some clones in this sample may be carry-over from other donors' samples.

At least ten counts were recorded for this clone. This chain joins TRBV24-1 and TRBJ1-5; 9 nucleotides agree with TRBD1. Looked up from germline, CDR1 is KGHDR and CDR2 is SFDVKD. This CDR3 is built from 15 residues. V was pared by 3 bases and J by 3 bases, with 2 bases of the junction left unmatched. The CDR3 loop is CATSDGQGTNQPQHF. Here the CDR3 DNA reads TGTGCCACCAGTGATGGACAGGGGACCAATCAGCCCCAGCATTTT.

J is TRBJ2-3 and V is TRBV5-6, with D perhaps TRBD2 (5 bases). V was trimmed by 3 bases and J by 0 bases, leaving 17 bases between them. The CDR3 has 17 amino acids. In germline, CDR1 is SGHDT, CDR2 YYEEEE. In DNA form, the CDR3 reads TGTGCCAGCAGCTCCGCCGGAGGACTGCACAGCACAGATACGCAGTATTTT. Translation: CASSSAGGLHSTDTQYF.

Ten or more counts support this clone. V is TRBV30 and J is TRBJ2-5, with 9 bases lining up with TRBD2. V lost 0 bases, J lost 1 base, and 9 bases stayed unmatched. The length of the CDR3 is 17 residues. Germline V CDR1 and CDR2: GTSNPN, SVGIG (reference sequence). The DNA for the CDR3 is TGTGCCTGGAGTGTACTTGGGCTAGCGGGGCTCCAAGAGACCCAGTACTTC. It yields the protein CAWSVLGLAGLQETQYF.

In this sample, this clone turned up many times. The chain carries TRBV5-1 and TRBJ2-7; 9 bases match TRBD2. Germline assignment: CDR1 SGHRS and CDR2 YFSETQ. This CDR3 comprises 15 residues. The V and J ends lost 0 bases and 6 bases, in that order; junction bases with no gene match: 7. The CDR3 nucleotides are TGCGCCAGCAGCTTGGCTCTAGCGGGGTCCCGCGAGCAGTACTTC. The encoded protein is CASSLALAGSREQYF.

V usage is TRBV30 and J usage is TRBJ2-7; 11 bases line up with TRBD1. Germline V gives CDR1 GTSNPN, CDR2 SVGIG (reference sequence). This CDR3 region has 15 residues. Unmatched junction bases numbered 5, after V lost 0 bases and J lost 4 bases. The DNA of the CDR3 is TGTGCCTGGAGTGTACCCGGGACAGGGGGATACGAGCAGTACTTC. This sequence encodes CAWSVPGTGGYEQYF.

In its sample, this clone was seen many times. The genes are TRBV7-9 and TRBJ2-4; D is uncertain. Germline CDR1 is SEHNR and CDR2 is FQNEAQ (reference sequence). This CDR3 contains 14 residues. Trimming stripped 3 bases from V and 0 bases from J, with 6 bases between. The CDR3 protein is CASSFEGAKNIQYF. The CDR3 DNA is TGTGCCAGCAGCTTTGAAGGAGCCAAAAACATTCAGTACTTC.

Ten or more counts support this clone. The genes are TRBV7-9 and TRBJ1-2, with a possible D match to TRBD1 (6 bases). This CDR3 spans 13 amino acids. Germline values: CDR1 SEHNR, CDR2 FQNEAQ (reference sequence). V was shortened by 6 bases and J by 8 bases, with 16 bases between the two germline ends. The CDR3 spells CASRTGSFEGYTF. As DNA, the CDR3 is TGTGCCAGCAGGACAGGTTCCTTCGAGGGCTACACCTTC.

In its sample, this clone is medium-sized. The CDR3 here is CASRQEAVPYEQYF. The CDR3 DNA sequence: TGTGCCAGCCGACAGGAGGCGGTCCCCTACGAGCAGTACTTC. V and J are TRBV28 and TRBJ2-7, with a tentative D call TRBD1 (6 bases). The CDR3 contains 14 residues. CDR1 MDHEN and CDR2 SYDVKM come from the germline V gene. V dropped 8 bases and J dropped 2 bases, with 16 bases sitting between them.